This record looks at one T cell receptor (beta chain) sequence and its context. As yet, its antigen is unknown. The sample originates from a study of cytomegalovirus exposure and HLA in healthy donors. Study-wide points: Researchers reported in a later analysis that a missense DCLRE1C variant was tied to TCR beta V- and J-gene trimming. Specific recognition of CMV antigens was confirmed in vitro for three chains (all CMV-associated).

A multiplex PCR was run with 60 Vbeta primers and 13 Jbeta primers. Sequenced by immunoSEQ multiplex PCR; TCRdb stores in-frame clones only, minus some. The table has 110,000 or so clones, about 78% seen once. Between the trimmed V and J ends, which lost 4 bases and 2 bases, there was a span of 18 bases. Germline assignment: CDR1 KGHSH and CDR2 LQKENI. The CDR3 consists of 17 residues. The TCR comes from a woman in her twenties or thirties in good health and CMV-seropositive. The chain combines TRBV18 with TRBJ1-3; D is possibly TRBD1 (5 bases). The specimen was PBMCs. CDR3 coding DNA: TGTGCCAGCTCACTTACCCGGGACTACCACACTGGAAACACCATATATTTT. It yields the protein CASSLTRDYHTGNTIYF.